Listed below are T cell receptor beta chains from one sample, sequenced in a study of graft-versus-host responses after intestinal transplantation. Sequencing used immunoSEQ multiplex PCR; TCRdb keeps in-frame clones, though not all of them. Seen here are roughly 17,000 clones, 86% observed once, and the top ten hold 51%. This specimen consisted of bone marrow, obtained roughly 19 weeks after transplant. The receptors here all came from a human patient who received an intestinal transplant, so some T cells may come from the graft donor. Both conserved end residues are part of each CDR3. The order of the fields is J gene, clone size, D gene, V gene, CDR3 DNA, CDR3 protein. The D gene is left open where the match is weak. Rows give clone size only sometimes, using once, few, many, or a class for an expanded clone.

J: TRBJ2-7
size: .
D: TRBD2
V: TRBV5-1
DNA: TGCGCCAGCAGCTTTGCGGGAGGGACCAACTACGAGCAGTACTTC
CDR3: CASSFAGGTNYEQYF

J: TRBJ2-7
size: .
D: .
V: TRBV5-1
DNA: TGCGCCAGCAGCAACCCCTACGGGTACGGCGAGCAGTACTTC
CDR3: CASSNPYGYGEQYF

J: TRBJ1-5
size: .
D: .
V: TRBV18
DNA: TGTGCCAGCTCACCGGTTTTTGTGGGGGGAGGTCAGCCCCAGCATTTT
CDR3: CASSPVFVGGGQPQHF

J: TRBJ2-1
size: .
D: .
V: TRBV6-6
DNA: TGTGCCAGCAGTTACTCGAGGGGGGAGCAGTTCTTC
CDR3: CASSYSRGEQFF

J: TRBJ1-5
size: .
D: .
V: TRBV6-4
DNA: TGTGCCAGCAGTGAACAAAGCAATCAGCCCCAGCATTTT
CDR3: CASSEQSNQPQHF

J: TRBJ2-1
size: .
D: .
V: TRBV27
DNA: TGTGCCAGCAGCCAACCGGGCCCCCAAAGGGAGAATGAGCAGTTCTTC
CDR3: CASSQPGPQRENEQFF

J: TRBJ2-7
size: .
D: .
V: TRBV9
DNA: TGTGCCAGCAGCGTAGAGCCGAGGTCGAGCTCCTACGAGCAGTACTTC
CDR3: CASSVEPRSSSYEQYF

J: TRBJ1-1
size: once
D: .
V: TRBV15
DNA: TGTGCCACCAGCAGTTTAGCTGAAGCTTTCTTT
CDR3: CATSSLAEAFF

J: TRBJ2-1
size: .
D: .
V: TRBV29-1
DNA: TGCAGCGTTGAAAGAGGGAGCGGTCTGAATGAGCAGTTCTTC
CDR3: CSVERGSGLNEQFF

J: TRBJ1-4
size: .
D: .
V: TRBV6-5
DNA: TGTGCCAGCAGTTACAGGGGGTCGGCTAATGAAAAACTGTTTTTT
CDR3: CASSYRGSANEKLFF

J: TRBJ2-2
size: .
D: .
V: TRBV19
DNA: TGTGCCAGTAGTATAGTAACCGGGGAGCTGTTTTTT
CDR3: CASSIVTGELFF

J: TRBJ2-1
size: .
D: TRBD2
V: TRBV2
DNA: TGTGCCAGCAGTGGGCGTCTAGCGGGAGGCAATGAGCAGTTCTTC
CDR3: CASSGRLAGGNEQFF

J: TRBJ1-2
size: few
D: .
V: TRBV21-1
DNA: TGTGCCAGCAGTGGCCAGGTGAAAAACTATGGCTACACCTTC
CDR3: CASSGQVKNYGYTF

J: TRBJ2-7
size: .
D: TRBD2
V: TRBV9
DNA: TGTGCCAGCAGTGCTGGGGGACTAGCGGGAACCTACGAGCAGTACTTC
CDR3: CASSAGGLAGTYEQYF

J: TRBJ2-1
size: .
D: .
V: TRBV6-5
DNA: TGTGCCAGCAGGTTGGGACCCTCCTCCTACAATGAGCAGTTCTTC
CDR3: CASRLGPSSYNEQFF

J: TRBJ2-2
size: .
D: .
V: TRBV7-8
DNA: TGTGCCAGCAGCACCGGACAGCTCAAAACCGGGGAGCTGTTTTTT
CDR3: CASSTGQLKTGELFF

J: TRBJ2-7
size: .
D: .
V: TRBV4-2
DNA: TGTGCCAGCAGCCCCCTATATGTTAGCGGTGCCTCCTACGAGCAGTACTTC
CDR3: CASSPLYVSGASYEQYF

J: TRBJ2-3
size: .
D: .
V: TRBV6-4
DNA: TGTGCCAGCAGTGACGGGCAGGGCGACACAGATACGCAGTATTTT
CDR3: CASSDGQGDTDTQYF

J: TRBJ1-4
size: .
D: TRBD1
V: TRBV6-5
DNA: TGTGCCAGCAGTTGGGGACAGGGGGCGAAGGGGGGACTGTTTTTT
CDR3: CASSWGQGAKGGLFF

J: TRBJ2-5
size: .
D: TRBD1
V: TRBV18
DNA: TGTGCCAGCTCACTCGGACAGGGCCCGGAGACCCAGTACTTC
CDR3: CASSLGQGPETQYF

J: TRBJ2-7
size: .
D: .
V: TRBV18
DNA: TGTGCCAGCTCACCAGGGGGGACACCCTACGAGCAGTACTTC
CDR3: CASSPGGTPYEQYF

J: TRBJ2-3
size: .
D: TRBD1
V: TRBV2
DNA: TGTGCCAGCAGTCCAGGGGTGACAGGGGCGGGCGGTACGCAGTATTTT
CDR3: CASSPGVTGAGGTQYF

J: TRBJ1-2
size: .
D: .
V: TRBV19
DNA: TGTGCCAGTAGTGCAGCCACGGCAAATCGAAAGACCTATGGCTACACCTTC
CDR3: CASSAATANRKTYGYTF

J: TRBJ2-7
size: .
D: .
V: TRBV7-9
DNA: TGTGCCAGCAGCTTTTCATTTATCGGTTCCTCCTACGAGCAGTACTTC
CDR3: CASSFSFIGSSYEQYF

J: TRBJ2-6
size: .
D: TRBD1
V: TRBV2
DNA: TGTGCCAGCAGTGAAACAGGGGCCGGGGCCAACGTCCTGACTTTC
CDR3: CASSETGAGANVLTF

J: TRBJ2-1
size: .
D: TRBD2
V: TRBV7-9
DNA: TGTGCCAGCAGCTTAGGACTAGCGGTTGAGCAGTTCTTC
CDR3: CASSLGLAVEQFF